This record looks at one TCR beta chain sequence and its context. The entry originates in a study of T cells in Graves' hyperthyroidism and ophthalmopathy. This CDR3 has 13 residues. V was pared by 8 bases and J by 7 bases, with 9 bases of the junction left unmatched. CDR1 and CDR2 from the germline V gene are MNHNS and SASEGT. RNA transcripts were the template for amplifying TCR beta CDR3 regions. The HTBI primer set served for first-round RT-PCR of the TCR CDR3. TCRdb re-analysed the multiplex PCR reads in MiXCR, keeping a single row per CDR3 protein. Of under 300,000 distinct CDR3 sequences in the sample, 13% were seen once.

This TCR was sampled from a woman aged 25 to 39 with Graves' hyperthyroidism that later progressed to Graves' ophthalmopathy. The chain uses TRBV6-1 and TRBJ1-2; 8 bases are shared with TRBD1. The sample consisted of blood. CDR3 amino acids: CASVDGQGLGYTF. CDR3 coding DNA: TGTGCCAGCGTGGACGGACAGGGTCTTGGCTACACCTTC.